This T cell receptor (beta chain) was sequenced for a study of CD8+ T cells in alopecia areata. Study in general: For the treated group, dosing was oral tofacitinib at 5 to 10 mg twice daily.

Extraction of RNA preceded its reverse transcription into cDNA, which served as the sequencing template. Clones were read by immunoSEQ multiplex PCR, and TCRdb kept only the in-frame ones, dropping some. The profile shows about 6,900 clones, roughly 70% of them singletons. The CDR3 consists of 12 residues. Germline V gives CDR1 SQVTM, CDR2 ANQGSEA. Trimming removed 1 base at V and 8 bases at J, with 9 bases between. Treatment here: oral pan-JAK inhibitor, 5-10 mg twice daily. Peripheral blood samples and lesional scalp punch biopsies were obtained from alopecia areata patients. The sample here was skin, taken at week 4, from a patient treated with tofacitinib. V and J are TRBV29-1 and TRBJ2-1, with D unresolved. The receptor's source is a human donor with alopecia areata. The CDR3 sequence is CSVEASFDEQFF. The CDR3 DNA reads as TGCAGCGTTGAAGCTAGTTTCGATGAGCAGTTCTTC.